A single T cell receptor beta chain is shown here with its context. Antigen: not known. The data originate from a study of post-analysis software for immune sequencing data. Study information: The courses of disease that were included comprised relapsing-remitting, secondary progressive and progressive-relapsing multiple sclerosis. Study-wide points: Higher frequency in patients than in controls was seen for roughly five TRBV segments, with TRBV5-6, TRBV5-1 and TRBV20-1 among them. Normalized Chao1 diversity was significantly lower in multiple sclerosis patients than in controls.

This CDR3 is 15 amino acids long. Trimming at V came to 5 bases and at J to 6 bases, leaving 9 bases not matched to a gene. TCR beta cDNA libraries had unique molecular identifiers. TCRdb called the PCR reads again in MiXCR, with one record for every CDR3 protein. The sample records roughly 600,000 distinct CDR3 sequences, 44% being singletons. The chain uses TRBV12-3 or TRBV12-4 and TRBJ2-3; 9 bases fit TRBD1. This clonotype was obtained from a girl aged 10-17 years with multiple sclerosis. The sequenced sample was blood. The CDR3 DNA follows: TGTGCCAGCAGTCCCTGGACAGGGGAGGATGATACGCAGTATTTT. It encodes CASSPWTGEDDTQYF.